Here is one T cell receptor beta chain with its context. The data derive from a study of blood T cell repertoires in COVID-19. Background on the study: Specimens from acute and convalescent COVID-19 originated in the United States, Italy and Spain. Sample material is recorded as cDNA or gDNA derived from T cells, B-cell-depleted T cells, or PBMCs.

This CDR3 comprises 15 residues. Deletions cut 0 bases from V and 0 bases from J, with 7 bases between. Germline CDR1 SGHDN, CDR2 FVKESK. In the original workflow: By means of reference gene primer amplification, nucleated cell counts were estimated. The table came from immunoSEQ multiplex PCR; TCRdb's copy has only in-frame clones and leaves some out. The V and J calls and the clone size are those of that table, but D and trimming were determined from the DNA. The sample has under 25,000 clones, approximately 83% seen once; the top ten hold roughly 20%. The genes are TRBV14 and TRBJ2-3; no definite D call. The specimen was peripheral blood. This receptor was identified in a man aged 80 or over with active or convalescent COVID-19. The CDR3 DNA follows: TGTGCCAGCAGCCAAGATGTCCGGAGCACAGATACGCAGTATTTT. Translating it yields CASSQDVRSTDTQYF.